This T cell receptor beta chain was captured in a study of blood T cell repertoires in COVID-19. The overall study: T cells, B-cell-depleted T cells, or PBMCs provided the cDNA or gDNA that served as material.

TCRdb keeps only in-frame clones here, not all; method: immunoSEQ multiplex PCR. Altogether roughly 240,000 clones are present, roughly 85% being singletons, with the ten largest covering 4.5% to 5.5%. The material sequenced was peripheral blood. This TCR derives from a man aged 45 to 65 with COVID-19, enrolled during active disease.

The CDR3 sequence: CASSLLVQGYEQYF. The CDR3 region has the DNA TGTGCCAGCAGTTTATTGGTACAGGGCTACGAGCAGTACTTC. The V call is TRBV28, the J call TRBJ2-7; D possibly corresponds to TRBD1 (6 bases). CDR3 size: 14 residues. Germline V gene data show CDR1 as MDHEN and CDR2 as SYDVKM. The V and J ends lost 1 base and 3 bases respectively, with 10 bases between them.